A few counts support the clone carrying this T cell receptor beta chain. What it recognizes is unknown. The data stem from a study of identical twins. General observations from the study: Weaker excess twin sharing was observed in beta out-of-frame sequences. Shared out-of-frame alpha sequences (those common to twins) showed excess low generation probability.

cDNA carried unique molecular identifiers, and a universal primer site was added by template switching. TCRdb passed the 5' RACE reads through MiXCR, listing each CDR3 protein once. In the table there are under 300,000 distinct CDR3 sequences, about an eighth of which are singletons. The germline V gene has CDR1 DFQATT and CDR2 SNEGSKA (reference sequence). CDR3 size: 11 residues. V was clipped by 3 bases and J by 6 bases, with 7 bases between them. The rearrangement links TRBV20-1 to TRBJ2-3; no definite D call. The TCR was taken from a woman under 30 in good health. Sequencing was done on a sample of memory (CD45RO+) T cells sorted from blood. The CDR3 nucleotides are TGCAGTGCTAGGAGGTCGGATACGCAGTATTTT. Its translation is CSARRSDTQYF.